The source of this T cell receptor beta chain is a study of tumor-infiltrating lymphocytes in primary liver carcinoma. With respect to this clonotype: The antigen remains undetermined. In this CDR3 the conserved last residue, phenylalanine or tryptophan, is missing, so a read error is likely. The limits of the CDR3 on the DNA are not certain, so only TCRdb's listed CDR3 is given.

Study conclusions and caveats: Tumor-adjacent and tumor-blood pairs overlapped less than tumor region pairs did.

Bulk tissue was left unsorted, and RNA and DNA were co-extracted from 20-30 mg of it. Infection with HBV was chronic in patients; they were treatment-naive. Priming with a constant-region primer yielded TCR beta cDNA from approximately 500 ng total RNA. The TCR beta library was amplified through three nested multiplex PCR rounds in a modified ARM-PCR procedure. TCRdb called the multiplex PCR reads again in MiXCR, with one record for every CDR3 protein. The table shows 70,000 to 85,000 distinct CDR3 sequences, with 71% occurring only once. The material sequenced was liver tumor tissue from sampling region 4. Documented subset: tumor region T4, right-lateral pole. The source of this sequence is a woman in her fifties or sixties with primary liver carcinoma and hepatitis B virus infection.

CDR3 loop: CASSLGTSGKLEQSS. The J gene is TRBJ2-1, the V gene TRBV11-3; the table's D call, TRBD2, was not checked against the DNA. Inclusive of both ends, the CDR3 amounts to 15 amino acids. Germline lookup yields CDR1 SGHNT and CDR2 YENEEA.